The next 9 T cell receptor beta chains were all read from a single sample in a study of CD8 T cells in ankylosing spondylitis. Using its own MiXCR run on the 5' RACE reads, TCRdb lists one record per CDR3 protein. The sample yields some 52,000 distinct CDR3 sequences, approximately 7.4% seen once. The sequenced sample consisted of blood, either unsorted or a sorted T cell fraction (not recorded which). Receptors were obtained from a female donor with ankylosing spondylitis or in good health (not recorded which).

This clonotype was seen ten or more times. This chain joins TRBV7-9 and TRBJ1-1; 10 bases are a match to TRBD1. The CDR3 is made up of 14 amino acids. J was trimmed by 3 bases and V by 5 bases; bases with no gene match: 3. Germline V gene data show CDR1 as SEHNR and CDR2 as FQNEAQ (reference sequence). In nucleotides, the CDR3 is TGTGCCAGCAGCCCCGGACAGGGGGACACTGAAGCTTTCTTT. It yields the protein CASSPGQGDTEAFF.

This clonotype was counted between two and nine times. CDR3 DNA: TGTGCCAGGAACCTCGGGACCGTTGACACCGGGGAGCTGTTTTTT. This translates into CARNLGTVDTGELFF. The rearrangement joins TRBV21-1 to TRBJ2-2; the table's D call TRBD1 went unverified against the DNA. TRBV21-1 is marked as a pseudogene. The CDR3 sequence is 15 residues long.

This clonotype has at least ten counts. The chain combines TRBV11-1 with TRBJ2-1, with D unresolved. This CDR3 region has 15 residues. CDR1 is SGHAT and CDR2 is FQDESV in the germline V gene (reference sequence). Between the trimmed V and J ends, which lost 5 bases and 0 bases, there was a span of 11 bases. CDR3 coding DNA: TGTGCCAGCAGCCAAGACAAGAGCTCCTACAATGAGCAGTTCTTC. This gives the protein CASSQDKSSYNEQFF.

Ten or more counts support this clonotype. J is TRBJ1-1 and V is TRBV7-2; D is uncertain. Trimming stripped 5 bases from V and 3 bases from J, with 10 bases between. Looked up from germline, CDR1 is SGHTA and CDR2 is FQGNSA. The CDR3 totals 13 residues. CDR3 nucleotides: TGTGCCAGCAGCCGCCCTTTTCACACTGAAGCTTTCTTT. Its translation is CASSRPFHTEAFF.

In its sample, this clonotype was seen many times. J is TRBJ2-1 and V is TRBV7-6, with 15 bases identical to TRBD2. Germline V gives CDR1 SGHVS, CDR2 FNYEAQ. The CDR3 runs to 16 residues. V lost 4 bases and J lost 13; bases outside the gene matches: 11. The CDR3 coding sequence is TGTGCCAGCAGCTCCCGACTCGGACTAGCGGGGGGGCATCAGTTCTTC. Translated: CASSSRLGLAGGHQFF.

This clonotype has ten or more counts. The chain employs TRBV19 and TRBJ2-3; perhaps TRBD2 as D (6 bases). CDR1 LNHDA and CDR2 SQIVND come from the germline V gene (reference sequence). This CDR3 contains 14 residues. V lost 5 bases and J lost 5, with 14 bases in between. CDR3 sequence (DNA): TGTGCCAGTAGTGCGGGACTCTCGAAAGATACGCAGTATTTT. It encodes CASSAGLSKDTQYF.

Ten or more counts support this clonotype. The gene calls are TRBV27 and TRBJ2-1; 12 bases align to TRBD2. The V gene's germline CDR1 is MNHEY and CDR2 SMNVEV (reference sequence). The V gene end was trimmed by 0 bases and the J gene end by 9 bases; junction bases not matched to a gene: 6. The length of the CDR3 is 16 residues. In DNA, the CDR3 is TGTGCCAGCAGTTTATCGCGGCTAGCGGGGGGGCTTGAGCAGTTCTTC. Translated, it gives CASSLSRLAGGLEQFF.

Many counts were recorded for this clonotype. The chain combines TRBV29-1 with TRBJ2-5; perhaps TRBD1 as D (5 bases). Trimming left V 4 bases short and J 7 bases short, with 22 bases between. The CDR3 has 15 residues. The V gene's germline CDR1 is SQVTM and CDR2 ANQGSEA. The CDR3, as DNA: TGCAGCGTTGCCCCACCCCCGGTGGGGCCCGGGACCCAGTACTTC. It translates to CSVAPPPVGPGTQYF.

Ten or more counts support this clonotype. The genes are TRBV20-1 and TRBJ1-2; D is unresolved. CDR3 length: 14 amino acids. Germline-derived CDR1 and CDR2 are DFQATT and SNEGSKA (reference sequence). Trimming removed 7 bases from V and 5 bases from J, with 20 bases in between. The CDR3: CSVLTDRRTYGYTF. The CDR3, as DNA: TGCAGTGTCCTCACGGACCGAAGAACATATGGCTACACCTTC.